This passage covers 10 T cell receptor beta chains from one sample sequenced in a study of cytomegalovirus exposure and HLA in healthy donors. In the PCR, 60 Vbeta and 13 Jbeta primers were used. Here immunoSEQ multiplex PCR was the method, and the copy in TCRdb shows in-frame clones only, minus some. The sample has about 250,000 clones; around 78% are singletons. Sequencing was carried out using PBMCs. The receptor source for this set is a boy aged 5-17 years in good health and CMV-seronegative.

The J gene is TRBJ2-5, the V gene TRBV10-3; 7 bases agree with TRBD2. The CDR3 is 13 amino acids. Germline CDR1 and CDR2: ENHRY and SYGVKD. V dropped 11 bases and J dropped 7; count of bases not matched to a gene: 13. CDR3 sequence reads: CAVGAGTGGTQYF. The DNA of the CDR3 is TGTGCCGTCGGTGCGGGGACGGGGGGGACCCAGTACTTC.

This chain uses TRBV5-1 with TRBJ2-3, with TRBD1 identical over 11 bases. The CDR3 has 15 residues. CDR1 and CDR2 from the germline V gene are SGHRS and YFSETQ. Trimming cost V 4 bases and J 2 bases; bases outside gene matches: 3. CDR3 coding DNA: TGCGCCAGCAGCCCGGGACAGGGGGACACAGATACGCAGTATTTT. This gives the protein CASSPGQGDTDTQYF.

This clone was seen once. The chain has TRBV4-1 and TRBJ2-7; 8 nucleotides line up with TRBD1. Germline V CDR1 and CDR2: MGHRA, YSYEKL. The CDR3 is 15 residues long. Losses at the gene ends were 4 bases for V and 6 bases for J; bases not matched to a gene: 11. CDR3 loop: CASSRILGQGGEQYF. DNA of the CDR3: TGCGCCAGCAGCCGAATCCTTGGACAGGGAGGCGAGCAGTACTTC.

The chain is built from TRBV10-1 and TRBJ2-3; D uncertain. CDR1 is WNHNN and CDR2 is SYGVQD in the germline V gene (reference sequence). V was shortened by 5 bases and J by 1 base, with 4 bases between the two germline ends. The CDR3 spans 12 residues. The CDR3 coding sequence is TGCGCCAGCAGTCCGGGCACAGATACGCAGTATTTT. This gives the protein CASSPGTDTQYF.

The V and J genes are TRBV5-1 and TRBJ2-5; no definite D call. The CDR3 has 15 amino acids. V lost 5 bases to trimming and J lost 3 bases, with 17 bases between them. The germline gives CDR1 SGHRS, CDR2 YFSETQ. In nucleotides, the CDR3 is TGCGCCAGCAGACGAGCCCCAGATCGGGAAGAGACCCAGTACTTC. Protein: CASRRAPDREETQYF.

The V and J genes are TRBV6-5 and TRBJ2-7, with a weak D call TRBD1 (6 bases). The V end was cut by 0 bases, the J end by 3 bases, with 15 bases between. CDR1 and CDR2 from the germline V gene are MNHEY and SVGAGI. The CDR3 sequence is 16 residues long. The CDR3 reads CASSYSMGHKNYEQYF. The CDR3 coding sequence is TGTGCCAGCAGTTACTCCATGGGACACAAGAACTACGAGCAGTACTTC.

J is TRBJ2-7 and V is TRBV30; weak D call: TRBD2 (6 bases). The CDR3 has 15 amino acids. V was shortened by 1 base and J by 5 bases, with 18 bases between the two germline ends. CDR1 is GTSNPN and CDR2 is SVGIG in the germline V gene (reference sequence). The CDR3 protein is CAWSAWDRGFDEQYF. DNA for the CDR3: TGTGCCTGGAGTGCCTGGGACCGGGGGTTTGACGAGCAGTACTTC.

J is TRBJ1-5 and V is TRBV28, with D unresolved. Germline CDR1 is MDHEN and CDR2 is SYDVKM. The germline V and J ends were trimmed by 6 bases and 3 bases, with 15 bases remaining between them. This CDR3 is built from 15 residues. The CDR3 DNA sequence: TGTGCCAGCAGCCGGGGTGGGGAACTCAATCAGCCCCAGCATTTT. It yields the protein CASSRGGELNQPQHF.

The V and J genes are TRBV29-1 and TRBJ2-5; perhaps TRBD2 as D (5 bases). Germline CDR1 reads SQVTM; CDR2 reads ANQGSEA. The germline V and J ends were trimmed by 7 bases and 2 bases, with 20 bases remaining between them. CDR3 length equals 15 residues. The CDR3 loop is CSGRLGGSPQETQYF. In nucleotides, the CDR3 is TGCAGCGGCCGATTGGGTGGGAGTCCACAAGAGACCCAGTACTTC.

The rearrangement uses TRBV6-4 and TRBJ1-2; 11 positions agree with TRBD1. The CDR3 sequence is 12 residues long. Germline loops: CDR1 MRHNA, CDR2 SNTAGT. J was trimmed by 8 bases and V by 6 bases; bases with no gene match: 2. Here the CDR3 DNA reads TGTGCCAGCAGGGGGACAGGGGGAGGCTACACCTTC. As protein: CASRGTGGGYTF.